The TCR beta chain described here comes from a study of cytomegalovirus exposure and HLA in healthy donors. In the study overall: Within the Caucasian-associated ancestry cluster were around 81% of the approximately 370 genotyped donors.

V lost 0 bases and J lost 2; bases outside the gene matches: 13. The length of the CDR3 is 19 residues. PCR amplification relied on 60 Vbeta primers (plus 13 Jbeta primers). Generated by immunoSEQ multiplex PCR, the TCRdb table keeps only in-frame clones and is missing some. Its table records roughly 100,000 clones. The chain joins TRBV5-3 to TRBJ1-5, with TRBD1 identical over 8 bases. TRBV5-3 is sorted into the ORF group, with uncertain function. This TCR came from a man in his forties in good health and CMV-seronegative. Sequencing was performed on PBMCs. The CDR3 loop reads CARSLVGLAGGAGNQPQHF. CDR3 in DNA: TGTGCCAGAAGCTTGGTGGGTTTGGCAGGGGGCGCGGGCAATCAGCCCCAGCATTTT.